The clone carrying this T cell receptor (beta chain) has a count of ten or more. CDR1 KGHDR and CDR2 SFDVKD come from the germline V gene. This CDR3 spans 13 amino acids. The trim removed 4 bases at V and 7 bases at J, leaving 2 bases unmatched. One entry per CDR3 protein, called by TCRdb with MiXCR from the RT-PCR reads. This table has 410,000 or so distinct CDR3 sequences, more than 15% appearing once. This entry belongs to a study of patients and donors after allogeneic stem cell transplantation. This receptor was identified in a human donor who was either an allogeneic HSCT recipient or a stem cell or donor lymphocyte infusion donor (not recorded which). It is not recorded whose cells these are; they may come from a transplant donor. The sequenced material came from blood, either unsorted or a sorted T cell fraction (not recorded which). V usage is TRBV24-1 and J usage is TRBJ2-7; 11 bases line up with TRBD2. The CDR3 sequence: CATSEGLAGEQYF. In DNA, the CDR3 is TGTGCCACCAGTGAAGGACTAGCGGGTGAGCAGTACTTC.